This T cell receptor beta chain came from a study of shared clonotypes between healthy human individuals. Study in general: Per donor, CD8 memory used one plate, CD8 naive used two, CD4 memory used three and CD4 naive used three. Points from the study as a whole: The represented genetic and exposure-history diversity was limited by the small number of donors. Unshared clonotypes carried lower generation probabilities than those common to all four donors.

In regard to this clone: The antigen is undetermined.

Trimming removed 0 bases from V and 2 bases from J, with 10 bases in between. The CDR3 is 16 amino acids. Per germline, CDR1 MGHRA and CDR2 YSYEKL. Some clones are missing from TCRdb's copy, which holds only in-frame ones; the method was immunoSEQ multiplex PCR. The table has over a million clones, more than 65% seen once; the top ten hold around 1.5%. This receptor was identified in a man between 18 and 35 years old in good health. J is TRBJ2-2 and V is TRBV4-1; D remains unclear. Sequencing was carried out using memory CD4+ T cells sorted from blood. The subset denotes: CD45RA-negative fraction. In DNA form, the CDR3 reads TGCGCCAGCAGCCAAGAGGGTCTTCTTAACACCGGGGAGCTGTTTTTT. This encodes CASSQEGLLNTGELFF.